This T cell receptor beta chain was observed in a study of blood T cell repertoires in COVID-19. Profiled with immunoSEQ multiplex PCR; TCRdb holds only in-frame clones, not every one. This sample has about 85,000 clones, with around 90% found just once. The receptor comes from an elderly woman with active or convalescent COVID-19. Sequenced material: peripheral blood.

CDR3 in amino acids: CASSFGLAGANVLTF. The CDR3 DNA reads TGTGCCAGCAGCTTCGGGTTGGCTGGGGCCAACGTCCTGACTTTC. The chain carries TRBV5-4 and TRBJ2-6; D is uncertain. Germline CDR1 SGHNT, CDR2 YYREEE (reference sequence). This CDR3 is built from 15 residues. V was cut by 2 bases and J by 2 bases, with 8 bases left in between.